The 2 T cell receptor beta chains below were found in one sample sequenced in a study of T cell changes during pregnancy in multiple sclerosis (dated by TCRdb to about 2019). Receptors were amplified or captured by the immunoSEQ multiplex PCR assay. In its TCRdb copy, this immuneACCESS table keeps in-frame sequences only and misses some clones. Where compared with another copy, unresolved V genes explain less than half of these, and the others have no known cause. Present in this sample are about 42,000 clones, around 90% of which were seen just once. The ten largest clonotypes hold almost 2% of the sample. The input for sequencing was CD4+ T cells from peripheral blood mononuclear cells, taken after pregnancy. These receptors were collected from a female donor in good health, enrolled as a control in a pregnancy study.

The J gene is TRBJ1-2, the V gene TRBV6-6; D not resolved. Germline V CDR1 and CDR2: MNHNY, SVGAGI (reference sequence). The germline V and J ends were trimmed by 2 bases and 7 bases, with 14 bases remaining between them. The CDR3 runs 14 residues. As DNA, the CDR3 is TGTGCCAGCAGTTACCGGGGTGTCACGGGTGGCTACACCTTC. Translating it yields CASSYRGVTGGYTF.

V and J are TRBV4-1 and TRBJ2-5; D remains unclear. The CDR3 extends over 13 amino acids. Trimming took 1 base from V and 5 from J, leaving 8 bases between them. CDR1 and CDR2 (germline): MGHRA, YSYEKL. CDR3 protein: CASSQARPETQYF. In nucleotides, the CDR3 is TGCGCCAGCAGCCAAGCGAGGCCGGAGACCCAGTACTTC.